This TCR beta chain was captured by sequencing in a study of cytomegalovirus exposure and HLA in healthy donors. Regarding the study as a whole: Certain sequence variants were highly shared and formed a cluster, and this cluster was likely a sequencing artifact. Most of the TCR beta V segments (in an earlier analysis) were productive either about 90% or about 30% of the time.

As for this clone: Its antigen is undetermined.

Losses at the gene ends were 7 bases for V and 8 bases for J; bases not matched to a gene: 9. Germline lookup yields CDR1 MNHEY and CDR2 SVGAGI. The CDR3 has 14 residues. A multiplex PCR was run with 60 Vbeta primers and 13 Jbeta primers. The authors' processing: Roughly 83 million unique TCR beta chains, roughly 11 million of them shared, were counted by a later analysis. Measured with immunoSEQ multiplex PCR; TCRdb has only the in-frame clones, and not every one. That table supplies the V and J calls and clone size; D and trimming were determined from the DNA. The sample holds 140,000 or so clones, around four fifths seen once.

What was sequenced was PBMCs. The chain couples TRBV6-5 to TRBJ1-4, with TRBD1 matching over 8 bases. The clonotype originates from a male donor in good health and CMV-seronegative. Here the CDR3 DNA reads TGTGCCAGCAACCCCCAGGGGGCGCGGGAAAAACTGTTTTTT. The encoded protein is CASNPQGAREKLFF.